Listed below are T cell receptor beta chains from one sample, sequenced in a study of vaccination and CD4 T cells after COVID-19. TCRdb used MiXCR to reprocess the PCR reads, holding one entry per CDR3 protein. The sample has nearly 15,000 distinct CDR3 sequences; less than 30% are singletons. Antigens of these TCRs are unknown. Material: cultured CD4+ T cells from blood. The receptor source for this set is a human donor with COVID-19. Both conserved end residues are part of each CDR3. A D gene is named only where the DNA matches it firmly. Only part of the rows carry a size: once, few, many, or a class if the clone is expanded.

v_call	j_call	d_call	clone_size	cdr3_aa	cdr3_nt
TRBV6-2/TRBV6-3	TRBJ2-7	NA	few	CASSGGAIYEQYF	TGTGCCAGCAGTGGGGGGGCCATCTACGAGCAGTACTTC
TRBV20-1	TRBJ1-5	TRBD1	few	CSARLRGRSNQPQHF	TGCAGTGCTAGACTCAGGGGGCGTAGCAATCAGCCCCAGCATTTT
TRBV6-1	TRBJ1-2	NA	few	CASTRARGLGYGYTF	TGTGCCAGCACCAGGGCTCGGGGGCTAGGGTATGGCTACACCTTC
TRBV21-1	TRBJ1-1	NA	few	CASSKGGQGGITEAFF	TGTGCCAGCAGCAAAGGCGGACAGGGAGGAATCACTGAAGCTTTCTTT
TRBV6-4	TRBJ2-3	TRBD1	few	CASSVSPTGGSQYF	TGTGCCAGCAGTGTCTCCCCGACAGGGGGCTCGCAGTATTTT
TRBV2	TRBJ2-3	TRBD2	NA	CASRSIAGGSTDTQYF	TGTGCCAGCAGATCAATAGCGGGGGGTAGCACAGATACGCAGTATTTT
TRBV4-3	TRBJ1-1	NA	NA	CASSQITGSNTEAFF	TGCGCCAGCAGCCAGATAACAGGGTCGAACACTGAAGCTTTCTTT
TRBV7-9	TRBJ2-3	TRBD1	NA	CASSSLQGADTQYF	TGTGCCAGCAGCTCATTACAGGGGGCAGATACGCAGTATTTT
TRBV6-2/TRBV6-3	TRBJ1-3	NA	NA	CASSYGRGYSGNTIYF	TGTGCCAGCAGTTATGGTCGCGGGTACTCTGGAAACACCATATATTTT
TRBV6-5	TRBJ1-2	NA	medium-sized	CASSYTNRDYGYTF	TGTGCCAGCAGTTACACGAATAGGGACTATGGCTACACCTTC
TRBV21-1	TRBJ2-5	NA	NA	CASSDREKETQYF	TGTGCCAGCAGCGACAGGGAAAAAGAGACCCAGTACTTC
TRBV5-6	TRBJ2-3	TRBD2	NA	CASSTGTSGHTDTQYF	TGTGCCAGCAGCACCGGGACTAGCGGACACACAGATACGCAGTATTTT
TRBV6-1	TRBJ1-1	NA	few	CASSDVTEAFF	TGTGCCAGCAGTGACGTCACTGAAGCTTTCTTT
TRBV7-6	TRBJ1-1	TRBD1	few	CASRGGTGNTEAFF	TGTGCCAGCAGAGGCGGGACAGGAAACACTGAAGCTTTCTTT
TRBV4-1	TRBJ1-1	TRBD1	NA	CASSQTLDRDEAFF	TGCGCCAGCAGCCAAACCCTGGACAGGGATGAAGCTTTCTTT
TRBV9	TRBJ2-7	TRBD2	NA	CASSAEGAGGGEQYF	TGTGCCAGCAGCGCCGAGGGAGCGGGGGGAGGCGAGCAGTACTTC
TRBV7-2	TRBJ2-3	NA	once	CASSLEGRGDTQYF	TGTGCCAGCAGCTTGGAGGGCAGGGGGGATACGCAGTATTTT
TRBV7-6	TRBJ2-7	TRBD2	NA	CASSPGLEVYEQYF	TGTGCCAGCAGCCCAGGACTAGAGGTCTACGAGCAGTACTTC
TRBV6-1	TRBJ2-5	TRBD2	NA	CASNPSGVVFETQYF	TGTGCCAGCAACCCTAGCGGGGTGGTATTCGAGACCCAGTACTTC
TRBV12-3/TRBV12-4	TRBJ2-7	TRBD1	few	CATSRQGAAYEQYF	TGTGCCACCAGCCGGCAGGGGGCGGCCTACGAGCAGTACTTC
TRBV20-1	TRBJ1-5	NA	few	CSASTGTASNQPQHF	TGCAGTGCTAGTACGGGGACCGCAAGCAATCAGCCCCAGCATTTT
TRBV5-1	TRBJ1-1	NA	NA	CASSLDSQPNTEAFF	TGCGCCAGCAGCTTGGACAGCCAACCGAACACTGAAGCTTTCTTT
TRBV5-4	TRBJ1-2	NA	few	CASSLAGSGGYTF	TGTGCCAGCAGCTTGGCCGGGAGTGGTGGCTACACCTTC
TRBV18	TRBJ2-5	NA	few	CASSPGGTASQETQYF	TGTGCCAGCTCACCAGGCGGGACGGCGTCACAAGAGACCCAGTACTTC
TRBV27	TRBJ2-2	NA	few	CASSFPGTGELFF	TGTGCCAGCAGTTTCCCGGGCACCGGGGAGCTGTTTTTT
TRBV5-1	TRBJ2-5	TRBD2	NA	CASSSLGSGGGETQYF	TGCGCCAGCAGCTCTTTAGGGAGCGGGGGAGGGGAGACCCAGTACTTC
TRBV2	TRBJ1-1	NA	few	CASTVGPNTEAFF	TGTGCCAGCACCGTCGGGCCGAACACTGAAGCTTTCTTT
TRBV7-9	TRBJ1-3	TRBD1	NA	CASSLEGGAGNTIYF	TGTGCCAGCAGCTTAGAAGGGGGCGCTGGAAACACCATATATTTT
TRBV6-2/TRBV6-3	TRBJ2-2	TRBD2	few	CASSYQGTIGTGELFF	TGTGCCAGCAGTTACCAAGGGACTATTGGCACCGGGGAGCTGTTTTTT
TRBV11-2	TRBJ2-1	NA	NA	CASLGGGGSEQFF	TGTGCCAGCCTGGGGGGGGGCGGATCGGAGCAGTTCTTC
TRBV7-2	TRBJ1-2	TRBD1	medium-sized	CASSKRGQTGHGYTF	TGTGCCAGCAGCAAGAGGGGGCAGACCGGGCATGGCTACACCTTC